This passage covers 18 T cell receptor beta chains from one sample sequenced in a study of lymphopenia after photon versus proton radiotherapy. Produced via immunoSEQ multiplex PCR; TCRdb's table is partial and in-frame only. The data hold more than 50,000 clones, with around 82% observed a single time. The source material was peripheral blood, sampled from a patient treated with photon-based radiotherapy. The source of these receptors is a man aged 50 or older with gastric cancer.

The chain is built from TRBV19 and TRBJ2-3; D unclear. The CDR3 has 11 amino acids. Germline V gene sequence: CDR1 LNHDA, CDR2 SQIVND (reference sequence). V lost 6 bases and J lost 6, with 7 bases in between. The CDR3 here is CASSARDTQYF. In DNA form, the CDR3 reads TGTGCCAGTAGCGCGAGGGATACGCAGTATTTT.

This chain uses TRBV28 with TRBJ2-7; D is unresolved. The CDR3 is 16 residues long. The V end was cut by 3 bases, the J end by 0 bases, with 15 bases between. Germline CDR1 reads MDHEN; CDR2 reads SYDVKM. The CDR3 nucleotides are TGTGCCAGCAGTTTTAACTTCGAGAGTAGCTCCTACGAGCAGTACTTC. This codes for CASSFNFESSSYEQYF.

Only one count was recorded for this clone. This chain uses TRBV6-1 with TRBJ1-1; 7 bases line up with TRBD1. CDR1 and CDR2 (germline): MNHNS, SASEGT. CDR3 size: 13 residues. J was trimmed by 3 bases and V by 5 bases; bases with no gene match: 3. The chain's CDR3 is CASSNTGDTEAFF. CDR3 DNA sequence: TGTGCCAGCAGTAACACAGGGGACACTGAAGCTTTCTTT.

The sample holds a few counts of this clone. The chain links TRBV10-3 to TRBJ2-7; D call uncertain. The CDR3 extends over 12 amino acids. In germline, CDR1 is ENHRY, CDR2 SYGVKD. V was cut by 7 bases and J by 2 bases, with 9 bases left in between. The chain's CDR3 is CAIMDSTYEQYF. The CDR3 bases are TGTGCCATCATGGATAGCACCTACGAGCAGTACTTC.

This sequence joins TRBV7-2 and TRBJ2-1; 8 positions agree with TRBD2. The CDR3 loop spans 14 amino acids. V lost 1 base, J lost 7 bases, and 3 bases stayed unmatched. The germline V gene encodes CDR1 SGHTA and CDR2 FQGNSA. The CDR3, as DNA: TGTGCCAGCAGCTTAGAACCGGGAGGGAATGAGCAGTTCTTC. Protein sequence: CASSLEPGGNEQFF.

This sequence joins TRBV6-4 and TRBJ2-2, with D perhaps matching TRBD2 (6 bases). V was cut by 4 bases and J by 5 bases, with 14 bases left in between. Germline CDR1 MRHNA, CDR2 SNTAGT. This CDR3 region has 15 residues. CDR3 in amino acids: CASSVNSGLTGELFF. Here the CDR3 DNA reads TGTGCCAGCAGTGTTAATAGCGGCTTGACCGGGGAGCTGTTTTTT.

This rearrangement joins TRBV11-2 to TRBJ2-7; D possibly uses TRBD1 or TRBD2 (5 bases each). Trimming took off 4 bases at V and 0 bases at J, with 13 bases between the two ends. Germline assignment: CDR1 SGHAT and CDR2 FQNNGV. This CDR3 comprises 15 residues. Here the CDR3 DNA reads TGTGCCAGCAGCTCTCTCGGGACGGTCTCCTACGAGCAGTACTTC. Translating gives CASSSLGTVSYEQYF.

V gene TRBV30 combines with J gene TRBJ1-2; D gene ambiguous. The germline V gene encodes CDR1 GTSNPN and CDR2 SVGIG (reference sequence). Trimming took off 4 bases at V and 4 bases at J, with 7 bases between the two ends. The CDR3 contains 11 residues. CDR3 loop: CAWKATYGYTF. The CDR3 DNA reads TGTGCCTGGAAGGCAACCTATGGCTACACCTTC.

The chain uses TRBV5-1 and TRBJ2-3, with D perhaps matching TRBD1 (5 bases). Germline CDR1 SGHRS, CDR2 YFSETQ. This CDR3 contains 14 residues. Trimming pared 4 bases from V and 4 bases from J, leaving 13 bases between. Here the CDR3 reads CASSPGRDADTQYF. CDR3 DNA sequence: TGCGCCAGCAGCCCTGGCAGGGATGCAGATACGCAGTATTTT.

The chain has TRBV6-1 and TRBJ1-1; TRBD1 is a possible D gene (5 bases). There are 13 residues in the CDR3. CDR1 is MNHNS, CDR2 SASEGT, per germline. V lost 7 bases and J 4 bases, leaving 13 bases between the germline ends. The CDR3 region is CASNQGARTEAFF. In nucleotides, the CDR3 is TGTGCCAGCAATCAAGGGGCGCGCACTGAAGCTTTCTTT.

The V call is TRBV2, the J call TRBJ2-7; the match to TRBD1 covers 8 bases. The CDR3 is 12 residues long. J lost 11 bases, V lost 7 bases, and 10 bases had no gene match. Germline V gives CDR1 SNHLY, CDR2 FYNNEI. CDR3 sequence (DNA): TGTGCCAGCAAGCACAGGGGGACGGTTAAGTACTTC. Encoded protein: CASKHRGTVKYF.

This sequence joins TRBV7-8 and TRBJ2-3, with D unresolved. Trimming pared 5 bases from V and 2 bases from J, leaving 11 bases between. The CDR3 runs 14 residues. Germline CDR1 SGHVS, CDR2 FQNEAQ. This chain's CDR3 is CASSPHLFTDTQYF. CDR3 nucleotide sequence: TGTGCCAGCAGCCCCCATCTGTTCACAGATACGCAGTATTTT.

CDR3 loop: CASSFVDGGSSYEQYF. In DNA form, the CDR3 reads TGTGCCAGCAGCTTCGTGGATGGCGGGAGCTCCTACGAGCAGTACTTC. The chain couples TRBV7-2 to TRBJ2-7, with 7 bases matching TRBD2. CDR1 is SGHTA, CDR2 FQGNSA, per germline. Trimming at V came to 3 bases and at J to 0 bases, leaving 8 bases not matched to a gene. The CDR3 has 16 residues.

V gene TRBV27 combines with J gene TRBJ2-3, with TRBD1 matching over 7 bases. The V and J ends lost 6 bases and 14 bases, in that order; junction bases with no gene match: 14. Germline loops: CDR1 MNHEY, CDR2 SMNVEV (reference sequence). The CDR3 totals 13 residues. The CDR3 protein is CASSQQGTLLPYF. The CDR3 bases are TGTGCCAGCAGCCAACAGGGGACGCTCTTACCGTATTTT.

The chain uses TRBV5-4 and TRBJ2-3; TRBD2 agrees at 13 bases. V dropped 3 bases and J dropped 4; count of bases not matched to a gene: 5. CDR1 and CDR2 from the germline V gene are SGHNT and YYREEE (reference sequence). The length of the CDR3 is 16 residues. The CDR3 is CASSSGLAGDSDTQYF. The CDR3 region has the DNA TGTGCCAGCAGCTCTGGACTAGCGGGAGACTCAGATACGCAGTATTTT.

This clone was detected only once. The genes are TRBV28 and TRBJ2-3; D unclear. CDR3 length equals 14 residues. V was cut by 3 bases and J by 2 bases, with 9 bases left in between. CDR1 and CDR2 (germline): MDHEN, SYDVKM. CDR3 in amino acids: CASSFMGSTDTQYF. The CDR3 coding sequence is TGTGCCAGCAGTTTCATGGGATCCACAGATACGCAGTATTTT.

The rearrangement joins TRBV6-5 to TRBJ2-7, with 11 bases fitting TRBD2. The CDR3 is 14 residues long. After removal of 6 bases from V and 3 bases from J, the junction contained 4 bases not matched to a gene. Germline loops: CDR1 MNHEY, CDR2 SVGAGI. CDR3 in DNA: TGTGCCAGCAGCGTTACTAGCGGGAGCTACGAGCAGTACTTC. Encoded protein: CASSVTSGSYEQYF.

The chain uses TRBV6-1 and TRBJ2-1; unclear D gene. The V end was cut by 5 bases, the J end by 8 bases, with 16 bases between. This CDR3 comprises 14 residues. Germline CDR1 reads MNHNS; CDR2 reads SASEGT. As DNA, the CDR3 is TGTGCCAGCAGTTTGTGGACCCCCCGTGATGAGCAGTTCTTC. Translation gives CASSLWTPRDEQFF.